The 30 T cell receptor beta chains listed next were all sequenced from one sample in a study of Ad26.COV2.S vaccination and SARS-CoV-2 variants. Described treatment: 15 to 20 received Ad26.COV2.S at low or high dose, single or two shots; several received placebo; per-sample allocation not given. Day 63 after the first injection of vaccine or placebo was the sampling time. Sequencing was performed with immunoSEQ multiplex PCR; in TCRdb, only in-frame clones are kept and a portion is missing. In the table there are about 460,000 clones, roughly nine tenths of which are singletons. The sample consisted of peripheral blood, taken in a trial of Ad26.COV2.S vaccine versus placebo. These receptors came from a person aged 18-60 years who received the Ad26.COV2.S COVID-19 vaccine or a placebo.

The chain uses TRBV7-3 and TRBJ1-1; D possibly corresponds to TRBD1 (6 bases). V shed 1 base and J shed 0 bases, with 12 bases lying between them. The CDR3 length is 16 residues. Germline assignment: CDR1 SGHTA and CDR2 FQGTGA. The CDR3 coding sequence is TGTGCCAGCAGCTTAATGGGACAAGTCATGAACACTGAAGCTTTCTTT. It yields the protein CASSLMGQVMNTEAFF.

J is TRBJ2-6 and V is TRBV5-1; 10 nucleotides agree with TRBD1. Germline V gene sequence: CDR1 SGHRS, CDR2 YFSETQ. J lost 0 bases, V lost 3 bases, and 6 bases had no gene match. This CDR3 comprises 18 residues. CDR3 sequence reads: CASSSDRGRVSGANVLTF. DNA for the CDR3: TGCGCCAGCAGCTCCGACAGGGGGCGAGTCTCTGGGGCCAACGTCCTGACTTTC.

This clone was seen a few times. The rearrangement links TRBV9 to TRBJ2-7; 8 bases map to TRBD2. The ends lost 3 bases at V and 4 bases at J; junction bases unmatched: 9. This CDR3 is 15 amino acids long. Germline V gene sequence: CDR1 SGDLS, CDR2 YYNGEE. The CDR3 is CASSDSPSGQYEQYF. CDR3 coding DNA: TGTGCCAGCAGCGACTCACCTAGCGGGCAATACGAGCAGTACTTC.

The rearrangement links TRBV9 to TRBJ2-7; 7 positions agree with TRBD2. With 0 bases clipped from V and 3 bases from J, the junction kept 6 bases outside the gene matches. Per germline, CDR1 SGDLS and CDR2 YYNGEE. The CDR3 is 15 amino acids. CDR3 in amino acids: CASSVVAAGIYEQYF. CDR3 sequence (DNA): TGTGCCAGCAGCGTAGTTGCAGCGGGGATCTACGAGCAGTACTTC.

The J gene is TRBJ1-2, the V gene TRBV25-1, with D uncertain. CDR1 is MGHDK, CDR2 SYGVNS, per germline. This CDR3 is built from 12 residues. The V end was cut by 6 bases, the J end by 8 bases, with 13 bases between. Here the CDR3 DNA reads TGTGCCAGCAGGTCCGGTCTACTCGGCTACACCTTC. Residues: CASRSGLLGYTF.

As to this clone: Germline is not matched at one junction end, which may reflect a read error. The chain joins TRBV7-9 to TRBJ1-4; no reliable D call. The CDR3 contains 15 residues. In germline, CDR1 is SEHNR, CDR2 FQNEAQ (reference sequence). The CDR3 here is CASTLWTSTNEKLFF. The CDR3 DNA is TGTGCCAGCACCTTATGGACTTCAACTAATGAAAAACTGTTTTTT.

V gene TRBV30 combines with J gene TRBJ2-5; D unclear. V was clipped by 2 bases and J by 4 bases, with 14 bases between them. There are 14 residues in the CDR3. Germline CDR1 is GTSNPN and CDR2 is SVGIG (reference sequence). CDR3 amino acids: CAWSSTGSGETQYF. The CDR3 bases are TGTGCCTGGAGTAGTACCGGGTCAGGAGAGACCCAGTACTTC.

V gene TRBV18 combines with J gene TRBJ2-5; 8 nucleotides agree with TRBD2. The length of the CDR3 is 15 residues. V shed 2 bases, J shed 5 bases, and the junction held 7 bases outside the gene matches. CDR1 and CDR2 (germline): KGHSH, LQKENI. This CDR3 is CASSPFGGAGETQYF. In DNA, the CDR3 is TGTGCCAGCTCACCATTCGGGGGGGCCGGTGAGACCCAGTACTTC.

The CDR3 spells CASSRGRRRGGLSSGANVLTF. The CDR3 region has the DNA TGTGCCAGTAGTAGGGGCAGGCGCCGAGGGGGTTTAAGCTCTGGGGCCAACGTCCTGACTTTC. The chain couples TRBV19 to TRBJ2-6; tentative D call: TRBD1 (6 bases). Trimming left V 4 bases short and J 0 bases short, with 25 bases between. CDR3 size: 21 residues. Germline-derived CDR1 and CDR2 are LNHDA and SQIVND (reference sequence).

The genes are TRBV5-5 and TRBJ1-6; 7 nucleotides align to TRBD1. Trimming removed 4 bases from V and 4 bases from J; junction bases left unmatched: 5. CDR3 length equals 15 residues. The germline V gene has CDR1 SGHKS and CDR2 YYEKEE (reference sequence). The CDR3 loop is CASSQGGDYNSPLHF. CDR3 DNA: TGTGCCAGCAGCCAGGGGGGGGATTATAATTCACCCCTCCACTTT.

The rearrangement links TRBV6-6 to TRBJ2-7, with 7 bases matching TRBD1. The trim removed 8 bases at V and 5 bases at J, leaving 12 bases unmatched. The V gene's germline CDR1 is MNHNY and CDR2 SVGAGI (reference sequence). CDR3 size: 14 residues. The CDR3 protein is CASYRDRNFHEQYF. The CDR3 nucleotides are TGTGCCAGCTACCGGGACAGAAATTTCCACGAGCAGTACTTC.

The genes are TRBV11-2 and TRBJ2-1, with 16 positions matching TRBD2. The CDR3 runs 19 residues. The V segment lost 4 bases and the J segment 5 bases; nucleotides outside the gene matches: 11. Germline CDR1 is SGHAT and CDR2 is FQNNGV. This CDR3 is CASSSPGTSGRASHNEQFF. DNA for the CDR3: TGTGCCAGCAGCTCCCCCGGGACTAGCGGGAGGGCCTCACACAATGAGCAGTTCTTC.

The V call is TRBV5-4, the J call TRBJ2-7; 8 bases are a match to TRBD2. The CDR3 contains 15 residues. V was pared by 1 base and J by 3 bases, with 6 bases of the junction left unmatched. Germline CDR1 is SGHNT and CDR2 is YYREEE (reference sequence). The CDR3 loop reads CASSLLAGRHYEQYF. The CDR3, as DNA: TGTGCCAGCAGCTTGCTAGCGGGTAGACACTACGAGCAGTACTTC.

The gene calls are TRBV7-6 and TRBJ2-5; 11 nucleotides agree with TRBD1. Germline CDR1 SGHVS, CDR2 FNYEAQ. After removal of 5 bases from V and 9 bases from J, the junction contained 17 bases not matched to a gene. This CDR3 has 17 amino acids. This CDR3 is CASSRRVGTGGLGAQYF. Written as DNA, the CDR3 is TGTGCCAGCAGCAGGCGCGTAGGGACAGGGGGATTAGGGGCCCAGTACTTC.

This chain uses TRBV5-8 with TRBJ1-4; D is unclear. V dropped 4 bases and J dropped 5 bases, with 18 bases sitting between them. Germline CDR1 reads SGHTS; CDR2 reads YDEGEE. This CDR3 spans 16 amino acids. The CDR3 loop reads CASSPAGPLANEKLFF. CDR3 DNA: TGTGCCAGCAGCCCTGCCGGACCCCTAGCAAATGAAAAACTGTTTTTT.

The sample holds one count of this clone. CDR3 loop: CASSQDQASGKGDTQYF. The CDR3 DNA sequence: TGTGCCAGCAGCCAAGATCAGGCTAGCGGGAAGGGAGATACGCAGTATTTT. This chain connects TRBV3-1 (or the pseudogene TRBV3-2) to TRBJ2-3; 9 nucleotides line up with TRBD2. The CDR3 runs 17 residues. Germline loops: CDR1 LGHDT, CDR2 YNNKEL (reference sequence). J was trimmed by 5 bases and V by 0 bases; bases with no gene match: 9.

DNA of the CDR3: TGTGCCAGCAGCCTAAGCGGACAACGATACAATGAGCAGTTCTTC. Its translation is CASSLSGQRYNEQFF. V usage is TRBV7-3 and J usage is TRBJ2-1; D may match TRBD1 or TRBD2 (5 bases each). Germline CDR1 SGHTA, CDR2 FQGTGA. The CDR3 is made up of 15 amino acids. V gave up 5 bases and J gave up 4 bases, with 15 bases separating them. Full variable domain (outside the CDR3, taken from reference TRBV7-3 and TRBJ2-1): GAGVSQTPSNKVTEKGKYVELRCDPISGHTALYWYRQSLGQGPEFLIYFQGTGAADDSGLPNDRFFAVRPEGSVSTLKIQRTERGDSAVYLCASSLSGQRYNEQFFGPGTRLTVL.

The chain carries TRBV7-9 and TRBJ2-7; D gene unclear. V lost 3 bases, J lost 3 bases, and 9 bases lay in between. This CDR3 contains 13 residues. Per germline, CDR1 SEHNR and CDR2 FQNEAQ (reference sequence). The CDR3 DNA follows: TGTGCCAGCAGCTTGGGTTATCTCTACGAGCAGTACTTC. This codes for CASSLGYLYEQYF.

The chain is built from TRBV28 and TRBJ1-5; D uncertain. CDR3 length equals 13 residues. CDR1 and CDR2 (germline): MDHEN, SYDVKM. Trimming pared 4 bases from V and 4 bases from J, leaving 8 bases between. CDR3 coding DNA: TGTGCCAGCAGTTCAGTTCCAAATCAGCCCCAGCATTTT. This gives the protein CASSSVPNQPQHF.

The chain employs TRBV27 and TRBJ2-2; 7 nucleotides match TRBD1. V trimming: 5 bases; J trimming: 5 bases; junction bases outside the gene matches: 5. The CDR3 consists of 14 residues. Germline V gene data show CDR1 as MNHEY and CDR2 as SMNVEV (reference sequence). The CDR3 DNA sequence: TGTGCCAGCAGTCCGGACAGGATTACCGGGGAGCTGTTTTTT. Translated: CASSPDRITGELFF.

The chain carries TRBV30 and TRBJ1-1; D remains ambiguous. Per the germline V gene, CDR1 is GTSNPN and CDR2 is SVGIG (reference sequence). The CDR3 is 14 residues long. Between the trimmed V and J ends, which lost 3 bases and 1 base, there was a span of 12 bases. The CDR3 reads CAWRDSNKNTEAFF. CDR3 nucleotides: TGTGCCTGGAGAGACTCAAACAAGAACACTGAAGCTTTCTTT. The variable domain in full, with the rest retrieved from reference TRBV30 and TRBJ1-1, is SQTIHQWPATLVQPVGSPLSLECTVEGTSNPNLYWYRQAAGRGLQLLFYSVGIGQISSEVPQNLSASRPQDRQFILSSKKLLLSDSGFYLCAWRDSNKNTEAFFGQGTRLTVV.

This clone was seen once. CDR3 in DNA: TGCGCCAGCAGCTTTTTAGAGAAGGGACTCACTGAAGCTTTCTTT. Translation gives CASSFLEKGLTEAFF. The genes are TRBV5-1 and TRBJ1-1, with D tentatively TRBD1 (5 bases). From germline, CDR1 is SGHRS and CDR2 YFSETQ. The V end lost 2 bases, the J end lost 4 bases, and 15 bases lay between the germline ends. CDR3 length: 15 residues.

The chain joins TRBV6-4 to TRBJ2-3, with D perhaps matching TRBD2 (6 bases). CDR1 MRHNA and CDR2 SNTAGT come from the germline V gene. V was cut by 2 bases and J by 3 bases, with 12 bases left in between. The CDR3 runs 15 residues. CDR3 nucleotides: TGTGCCAGCAGTGACACGGGGGTAGGAACAGATACGCAGTATTTT. Translated: CASSDTGVGTDTQYF.

The rearrangement joins TRBV5-1 to TRBJ2-7; D call uncertain. Germline V lookup: CDR1 SGHRS, CDR2 YFSETQ. The CDR3 totals 14 residues. The germline V and J ends were trimmed by 5 bases and 0 bases, with 12 bases remaining between them. The CDR3 sequence: CASRPDRASYEQYF. The CDR3 nucleotides are TGCGCCAGCAGACCAGACCGGGCCTCCTACGAGCAGTACTTC.

The CDR3 loop is CASSFGSVNTEAFF. The CDR3 DNA sequence: TGTGCCAGCAGTTTCGGCAGCGTGAACACTGAAGCTTTCTTT. This sequence joins TRBV27 and TRBJ1-1; D unclear. CDR1 MNHEY and CDR2 SMNVEV come from the germline V gene (reference sequence). There are 14 residues in the CDR3. Between the trimmed V and J ends, which lost 3 bases and 0 bases, there was a span of 8 bases.

The chain employs TRBV5-1 and TRBJ1-6; possible D gene TRBD1, 6 bases. Germline CDR1 SGHRS, CDR2 YFSETQ. The V end lost 3 bases, the J end lost 5 bases, and 21 bases lay between the germline ends. The CDR3 consists of 18 residues. The DNA of the CDR3 is TGCGCCAGCAGCTCGGAGGTCAGGGGCCCACTCCATAATTCACCCCTCCACTTT. Translating it yields CASSSEVRGPLHNSPLHF.

The chain couples TRBV6-1 to TRBJ1-2; D possibly corresponds to TRBD1 (5 bases). The V gene lost 3 bases and the J gene lost 2 bases, with 13 bases spanning the gap. Germline V CDR1 and CDR2: MNHNS, SASEGT. CDR3 length equals 15 residues. Here the CDR3 DNA reads TGTGCCAGCAGTGATTTGGGGGGGACCAACTATGGCTACACCTTC. Translation gives CASSDLGGTNYGYTF.

The chain employs TRBV2 and TRBJ2-1; the D is unclear. Trimming took off 6 bases at V and 2 bases at J, with 14 bases between the two ends. Germline CDR1 SNHLY, CDR2 FYNNEI. This CDR3 is built from 15 residues. CDR3 coding DNA: TGTGCCAGCAGGATTCGTCCGGACCCCTACAATGAGCAGTTCTTC. Residues: CASRIRPDPYNEQFF.

The rearrangement uses TRBV28 and TRBJ2-3, with 12 bases aligning to TRBD2. Trimming took 7 bases from V and 6 from J; bases not matched to a gene: 8. The germline gives CDR1 MDHEN, CDR2 SYDVKM. The CDR3 sequence is 15 residues long. CDR3 residues: CASTRLAGESDTQYF. In DNA, the CDR3 is TGTGCCAGCACCCGACTAGCGGGAGAATCGGATACGCAGTATTTT.

This chain joins TRBV30 and TRBJ1-2; D possibly corresponds to TRBD1 (6 bases). CDR3 length: 13 residues. From germline, CDR1 is GTSNPN and CDR2 SVGIG (reference sequence). The ends were cut back, 4 bases at V and 4 bases at J, with 13 bases in the middle. The CDR3 DNA is TGTGCCTGGACCACGGGGGGCACCTATGGCTACACCTTC. This gives the protein CAWTTGGTYGYTF.